This T cell receptor beta chain comes out of a study of blood T cell repertoires in COVID-19. Study as a whole: Researchers got acute and convalescent COVID-19 samples from the United States, Italy and Spain.

Ages ranged from about 18 to 89 years, with residence in about 23 US areas. The V gene end was trimmed by 3 bases and the J gene end by 2 bases; junction bases not matched to a gene: 4. Germline loops: CDR1 SGHNT, CDR2 YYREEE (reference sequence). The CDR3 has 15 amino acids. The table came from immunoSEQ multiplex PCR; TCRdb's copy has only in-frame clones and leaves some out. This table has under 250,000 clones, over 80% appearing once. The rearrangement links TRBV5-4 to TRBJ2-5; 10 nucleotides agree with TRBD2. The receptor was isolated from a woman aged 40-49 years who had been exposed to COVID-19. Material: PBMCs or T cells enriched from blood (not recorded which). CDR3 residues: CASSWGTSAQETQYF. The CDR3 bases are TGTGCCAGCAGCTGGGGGACTAGCGCACAAGAGACCCAGTACTTC.